This TCR beta chain came from a study of shared clonotypes between healthy human individuals. General study points: Tissue TCR repertoires likely differ from these blood-only repertoires. Around 4.9% of naive CD4 clonotypes were shared across several donors.

Per the original methods: Owing to the provision of junction-only sequences devoid of quality scores by immunoSEQ, filtering differed. TCRdb keeps only in-frame clones here, not all; method: immunoSEQ multiplex PCR. For V, J and clone size, that table is used; D and trimming come from the DNA. This sample has some 1.5 million clones; 95% to 97% occur once, and the top ten carry 0.95% to 1.5%. Remarks on this clone: Its antigen remains unknown.

Germline CDR1 reads SGHVS; CDR2 reads FQNEAQ. The CDR3 extends over 11 amino acids. V was clipped by 1 base and J by 7 bases, with 3 bases between them. This TCR was sampled from a man aged 25-45 years in good health. Sequencing was performed on naive CD4+ T cells sorted from blood. The subset here: CD45RA+ positively selected. This rearrangement joins TRBV7-8 to TRBJ2-3; D call uncertain. The CDR3 sequence: CASSLVNTQYF. The CDR3 nucleotides read TGTGCCAGCAGCTTAGTAAATACGCAGTATTTT.